The 18 T cell receptor beta chains reported below all come from one sample, sequenced in a study of OX40 agonist ivuxolimab in advanced cancers. Data came from immunoSEQ multiplex PCR; TCRdb stores just in-frame clones and leaves some out. The data show just over 60,000 clones, around 90% seen once. Sequences were derived from CD4+ or CD8+ T cells sorted from blood, sampled in a trial of the OX40 agonist ivuxolimab. Receptors were obtained from an adult with an advanced solid tumor such as melanoma, head and neck, liver or kidney cancer.

This clone came up a few times. The chain recombines TRBV4-2 with TRBJ2-7, with 11 bases aligning to TRBD2. This CDR3 comprises 18 residues. CDR1 is LGHNA, CDR2 YNFKEQ, per germline. With V trimmed by 1 base and J by 0 bases, 8 bases remained unmatched. The CDR3 region is CASSQAQLAGDYSYEQYF. In nucleotides, the CDR3 is TGTGCCAGCAGCCAAGCTCAACTAGCGGGAGACTACTCCTACGAGCAGTACTTC.

CDR3 nucleotides: TGTGCCAGCAGTTTTGGAAGGTCTAGCGGGGAGGTACCGCAGTTCTTC. As protein: CASSFGRSSGEVPQFF. The chain uses TRBV27 and TRBJ2-1; 9 bases fit TRBD2. The CDR3 is 16 residues long. J lost 12 bases, V lost 3 bases, and 15 bases had no gene match. Germline CDR1 reads MNHEY; CDR2 reads SMNVEV (reference sequence).

The genes are TRBV6-1 and TRBJ1-3; D gene uncertain. V lost 5 bases to trimming and J lost 0 bases, with 8 bases between them. The CDR3 has 14 amino acids. Germline CDR1 is MNHNS and CDR2 is SASEGT. The CDR3 loop is CASSYDASGNTIYF. The CDR3 DNA is TGTGCCAGCAGTTATGATGCCTCTGGAAACACCATATATTTT.

The chain combines TRBV6-1 with TRBJ2-7; D possibly corresponds to TRBD2 (6 bases). CDR1 is MNHNS, CDR2 SASEGT, per germline. V lost 6 bases and J 4 bases, leaving 16 bases between the germline ends. There are 14 residues in the CDR3. As DNA, the CDR3 is TGTGCCAGCAGAGGCCGGGACTTTGGTTACGAGCAGTACTTC. It codes for CASRGRDFGYEQYF.

The chain combines TRBV11-2 with TRBJ2-1; D is perhaps TRBD2 (5 bases). CDR1 SGHAT and CDR2 FQNNGV come from the germline V gene. This CDR3 comprises 15 residues. V lost 0 bases, J lost 2 bases, and 8 bases lay in between. Written as DNA, the CDR3 is TGTGCCAGCAGCTTAGAGCGGGTGGCCTACAATGAGCAGTTCTTC. Translated, it gives CASSLERVAYNEQFF.

In DNA, the CDR3 is TGTGCCAGCCGCACGTCTTTCGGGGGCAACTACGAGCAGTACTTC. Translation gives CASRTSFGGNYEQYF. The chain recombines TRBV4-2 with TRBJ2-7; D is perhaps TRBD1 or TRBD2 (6 bases each). The CDR3 is 15 amino acids. V was pared by 8 bases and J by 3 bases, with 20 bases between. CDR1 is LGHNA and CDR2 is YNFKEQ in the germline V gene.

The rearrangement uses TRBV5-1 and TRBJ2-1, with TRBD2 identical over 9 bases. The ends lost 0 bases at V and 6 bases at J; junction bases unmatched: 4. The CDR3 covers 15 residues. Germline V gives CDR1 SGHRS, CDR2 YFSETQ. The CDR3 loop is CASSLVPSGVNEQFF. The CDR3 coding sequence is TGCGCCAGCAGCTTGGTACCTAGCGGGGTCAATGAGCAGTTCTTC.

In DNA, the CDR3 is TGTGCCTGGACGCCGGGACAGGGGCTCACCGGGGAGCTGTTTTTT. Translated: CAWTPGQGLTGELFF. This chain connects TRBV30 to TRBJ2-2, with TRBD1 matching over 10 bases. Germline V gene sequence: CDR1 GTSNPN, CDR2 SVGIG (reference sequence). The CDR3 sequence is 15 residues long. V was pared by 4 bases and J by 4 bases, with 6 bases of the junction left unmatched.

The chain employs TRBV5-5 and TRBJ2-1; D possibly uses TRBD1 or TRBD2 (5 bases each). The germline V gene encodes CDR1 SGHKS and CDR2 YYEKEE (reference sequence). V gave up 5 bases and J gave up 3 bases, with 15 bases separating them. The CDR3 runs 15 residues. The CDR3 DNA reads TGTGCCAGCAGGAAAGAGGGACGGCTCTACAATGAGCAGTTCTTC. Amino acids: CASRKEGRLYNEQFF.

The J gene is TRBJ2-1, the V gene TRBV5-4; TRBD1 matches 10 bases. This CDR3 has 13 residues. CDR1 and CDR2 from the germline V gene are SGHNT and YYREEE (reference sequence). V gave up 4 bases and J gave up 12 bases; unmatched junction bases: 7. The CDR3 spells CASSPGTGDGQFF. CDR3 nucleotides: TGTGCCAGCAGCCCCGGGACAGGGGACGGGCAGTTCTTC.

This chain links TRBV20-1 with TRBJ2-1, with D perhaps TRBD1 (5 bases). V lost 3 bases, J lost 6 bases, and 6 bases lay in between. Germline CDR1 and CDR2: DFQATT and SNEGSKA (reference sequence). The CDR3 is 11 amino acids. DNA for the CDR3: TGCAGTGCTAGGACAGCCAATGAGCAGTTCTTC. This translates into CSARTANEQFF.

This clone was seen more than once but under ten times. CDR3 amino acids: CASSLQWTEAFF. CDR3 DNA sequence: TGTGCCAGCAGCCTCCAGTGGACTGAAGCTTTCTTT. This chain joins TRBV5-8 and TRBJ1-1; D uncertain. CDR1 SGHTS and CDR2 YDEGEE come from the germline V gene. The V end was cut by 4 bases, the J end by 5 bases, with 9 bases between. The CDR3 is 12 residues long.

CDR3 sequence: CASSDSFNYGYTF. The CDR3 region has the DNA TGTGCCAGCAGCGACAGTTTTAACTATGGCTACACCTTC. The chain has TRBV6-5 and TRBJ1-2, with a weak D call TRBD1 (5 bases). Trimming removed 6 bases at V and 1 base at J, with 9 bases between. Germline V gene data show CDR1 as MNHEY and CDR2 as SVGAGI. This CDR3 has 13 residues.

The chain uses TRBV5-1 and TRBJ1-6; TRBD1 is a possible D gene (6 bases). The V end lost 0 bases, the J end lost 10 bases, and 14 bases lay between the germline ends. The CDR3 has 15 residues. Germline values: CDR1 SGHRS, CDR2 YFSETQ. The CDR3 is CASSLEGQGWSPLHF. The CDR3 coding sequence is TGCGCCAGCAGCTTGGAAGGGCAGGGGTGGTCACCCCTCCACTTT.

The chain couples TRBV7-3 to TRBJ2-7; unclear D gene. The ends were cut back, 4 bases at V and 4 bases at J, with 5 bases in the middle. Germline assignment: CDR1 SGHTA and CDR2 FQGTGA. This CDR3 has 11 amino acids. The CDR3 region is CASSSPYEQYF. The CDR3 DNA reads as TGTGCCAGCAGCTCGCCTTACGAGCAGTACTTC.

The chain joins TRBV18 to TRBJ1-2; 10 nucleotides align to TRBD1. Germline V gene sequence: CDR1 KGHSH, CDR2 LQKENI. With 0 bases clipped from V and 6 bases from J, the junction kept 4 bases outside the gene matches. The CDR3 contains 15 residues. This CDR3 is CASSPPGQGGHGYTF. In nucleotides, the CDR3 is TGTGCCAGCTCACCACCTGGACAGGGGGGGCATGGCTACACCTTC.

This clone was detected once. The V and J genes are TRBV5-4 and TRBJ1-1, with D perhaps TRBD1 (5 bases). Trimming took 4 bases from V and 2 from J, leaving 12 bases between them. CDR3 length: 14 amino acids. Germline CDR1 and CDR2: SGHNT and YYREEE (reference sequence). The CDR3 DNA reads TGTGCCAGCAGCATCGGACACATCAACACTGAAGCTTTCTTT. This sequence encodes CASSIGHINTEAFF. Supplemented by reference TRBV5-4 and TRBJ1-1, the full variable domain reads ETGVTQSPTHLIKTRGQQVTLRCSSQSGHNTVSWYQQALGQGPQFIFQYYREEENGRGNFPPRFSGLQFPNYSSELNVNALELDDSALYLCASSIGHINTEAFFGQGTRLTVV.

This clone has more than one count but fewer than ten. The chain has TRBV5-1 and TRBJ2-7; no reliable D call. Looked up from germline, CDR1 is SGHRS and CDR2 is YFSETQ. The CDR3 is 14 amino acids. Trimming removed 0 bases at V and 3 bases at J, with 10 bases between. For the CDR3, the DNA is TGCGCCAGCAGCTTGGCGCCGAGATACTACGAGCAGTACTTC. This encodes CASSLAPRYYEQYF.